This entry concerns a single TCR beta chain. The antigen is unknown. A junction end diverges from the germline sequence, so it may reflect a read error. Germline V gene sequence: CDR1 MGHRA, CDR2 YSYEKL. The CDR3 sequence is 19 residues long. This sample was included in a study of cytomegalovirus exposure and HLA in healthy donors. Points from the study as a whole: An analysis done earlier found most TCR beta V segments productive about 87% or about 30% of the time. One variant, a missense change in DCLRE1C, was linked in a later analysis to TCR beta V- and J-gene trimming. Roughly uniform depth of sequencing across donors was assumed in presence/absence analyses. The majority of CMV-associated TCR beta chains were reported as apparently HLA-restricted in a later analysis.

13 Jbeta primers and 60 Vbeta primers were used for the PCR. The method was immunoSEQ multiplex PCR; TCRdb's version includes in-frame clones alone and lacks a portion of them. The repertoire consists of about 190,000 clones, with around 84% occurring once and the leading ten covering around 2.5%. The sequence was collected from a woman in her 50s in good health and CMV-seropositive. The sequenced sample consisted of PBMCs. The rearrangement links TRBV4-1 to TRBJ2-1, with a tentative D call TRBD2 (6 bases). The CDR3 region has the DNA TGCGCCAGCAGCCAACTTCGGGGAGGATACCCTTCTCCCTACAATGAGCGGTTCTTC. Amino acids: CASSQLRGGYPSPYNERFF.